This T cell receptor (beta chain) was documented in a study of post-analysis software for immune sequencing data. Study-level information: Relapsing-remitting, secondary progressive and progressive-relapsing multiple sclerosis courses were included. Study outcomes and limitations: When patients were compared with controls, 4 or 5 TRBV segments were more frequent, TRBV5-6, TRBV5-1 and TRBV20-1 among them. Strong same-batch co-clustering of samples appeared with F measure clustering. Diversity measured as normalized Chao1 was significantly lower in multiple sclerosis patients than in controls.

With respect to this clonotype: Its antigen is not identified.

The germline V gene has CDR1 SNHLY and CDR2 FYNNEI. The CDR3 covers 13 residues. Unmatched junction bases numbered 3, after V lost 5 bases and J lost 6 bases. Unique molecular identifiers featured in each of the TCR beta cDNA libraries. Between roughly 1 and 10 million T cells gave rise to approximately 520,000 cDNA molecules. Using its own MiXCR run on the PCR reads, TCRdb lists one record per CDR3 protein. The table records 350,000 to 500,000 distinct CDR3 sequences, approximately 39% of them present only once. Source material: blood. The rearrangement links TRBV2 to TRBJ1-2; 10 bases fit TRBD1. This TCR derives from a girl aged 2-9 years with multiple sclerosis. CDR3 residues: CASSQTGGNGYTF. Here the CDR3 DNA reads TGTGCCAGCAGTCAGACAGGGGGCAATGGCTACACCTTC. The full variable domain, with the rest looked up from reference TRBV2 and TRBJ1-2, is EPEVTQTPSHQVTQMGQEVILRCVPISNHLYFYWYRQILGQKVEFLVSFYNNEISEKSEIFDDQFSVERPDGSNFTLKIRSTKLEDSAMYFCASSQTGGNGYTFGSGTRLTVV.